Below are 28 T cell receptor beta chains sequenced from a single sample in a study of cytomegalovirus exposure and HLA in healthy donors (dated by TCRdb to 2016 to 2017). To prepare the library, the immunoSEQ multiplex PCR assay was applied. The multiplex PCR relied on a mix of 60 forward primers for TCR Vbeta segments and 13 reverse primers for TCR Jbeta segments. In TCRdb, the immuneACCESS table is reduced to in-frame sequences with V and J assigned. These tables do not hold every clone; where another copy was compared, an unresolved V gene accounts for under half, and the others remain unexplained. The sample includes around 300,000 clones, with just over 70% observed a single time. The ten largest clones represent under 3% of the sample. The sequencing input was PBMCs. The origin of the receptors is a female donor in good health and CMV-seronegative.

This clone has just a few counts. The chain links TRBV28 to TRBJ1-4; TRBD1 agrees at 7 bases. The junction had 9 bases not matched to a gene; V was cut back by 3 bases and J by 8 bases. The CDR3 length is 15 residues. Per germline, CDR1 MDHEN and CDR2 SYDVKM. DNA of the CDR3: TGTGCCAGCAGTTTCGGTGACAGGGTGGGCGAAAAACTGTTTTTT. This translates into CASSFGDRVGEKLFF.

V gene TRBV5-1 combines with J gene TRBJ2-3; the D gene is possibly TRBD2 (6 bases). The CDR3 spans 16 residues. CDR1 is SGHRS, CDR2 YFSETQ, per germline. V was trimmed by 0 bases and J by 3 bases, leaving 14 bases between them. DNA for the CDR3: TGCGCCAGCAGCTTGGGAGTTCGGGAGACGACAGATACGCAGTATTTT. It codes for CASSLGVRETTDTQYF. Using reference TRBV5-1 and TRBJ2-3 for the parts outside the CDR3, the full variable domain is KAGVTQTPRYLIKTRGQQVTLSCSPISGHRSVSWYQQTPGQGLQFLFEYFSETQRNKGNFPGRFSGRQFSNSRSEMNVSTLELGDSALYLCASSLGVRETTDTQYFGPGTRLTVL.

The chain couples TRBV11-3 to TRBJ2-2; the D is unclear. The CDR3 has 13 residues. Looked up from germline, CDR1 is SGHNT and CDR2 is YENEEA. Trimming shortened V by 4 bases and J by 2 bases, and 5 bases separated the two germline ends. The CDR3 protein is CASSYYNTGELFF. CDR3 in DNA: TGTGCCAGCAGCTATTATAACACCGGGGAGCTGTTTTTT.

The rearrangement links TRBV7-9 to TRBJ2-1, with D perhaps matching TRBD1 (5 bases). V shed 3 bases and J shed 0 bases, with 12 bases lying between them. CDR3 length equals 16 residues. From germline, CDR1 is SEHNR and CDR2 FQNEAQ (reference sequence). DNA for the CDR3: TGTGCCAGCAGCTTCTTGGGGCTTAGCTCCTACAATGAGCAGTTCTTC. Translated: CASSFLGLSSYNEQFF.

This clone was recorded a few times. The genes are TRBV4-1 and TRBJ1-1; D gene unclear. Germline CDR1 reads MGHRA; CDR2 reads YSYEKL. V gave up 2 bases and J gave up 0 bases, with 10 bases separating them. The CDR3 extends over 15 amino acids. CDR3 loop: CASSQLSGMNTEAFF. The CDR3 DNA follows: TGCGCCAGCAGCCAACTTTCCGGGATGAACACTGAAGCTTTCTTT.

The chain carries TRBV7-8 and TRBJ2-2; D perhaps matches TRBD2 (5 bases). Per germline, CDR1 SGHVS and CDR2 FQNEAQ. The CDR3 contains 15 residues. Trimming shortened V by 2 bases and J by 6 bases, and 13 bases separated the two germline ends. This CDR3 reads CASSLIWERAGELFF. The CDR3 DNA reads TGTGCCAGCAGCTTAATTTGGGAGAGGGCCGGGGAGCTGTTTTTT.

The chain links TRBV5-1 to TRBJ2-7; D might be TRBD2 (5 bases). CDR3 length: 15 amino acids. Germline V gives CDR1 SGHRS, CDR2 YFSETQ. Deletions cut 0 bases from V and 1 base from J, with 11 bases between. CDR3 sequence (DNA): TGCGCCAGCAGCTTGGAGCCTAGCAGATCCTACGAGCAGTACTTC. It translates to CASSLEPSRSYEQYF.

V gene TRBV5-1 combines with J gene TRBJ1-2, with TRBD1 matching over 7 bases. After removal of 2 bases from V and 6 bases from J, the junction contained 7 bases not matched to a gene. Per germline, CDR1 SGHRS and CDR2 YFSETQ. CDR3 length: 14 amino acids. The chain's CDR3 is CASSFFDREDGYTF. For the CDR3, the DNA is TGCGCCAGCAGCTTTTTCGACAGGGAGGATGGCTACACCTTC.

The chain couples TRBV28 to TRBJ1-1, with D maybe TRBD1 (6 bases). Per germline, CDR1 MDHEN and CDR2 SYDVKM. Trimming took 6 bases from V and 0 from J, leaving 14 bases between them. The CDR3 extends over 15 amino acids. CDR3 in amino acids: CASSLWDTMNTEAFF. The CDR3 DNA follows: TGTGCCAGCAGCCTATGGGACACTATGAACACTGAAGCTTTCTTT.

This chain links TRBV27 with TRBJ2-7; 10 bases are a match to TRBD1. Trimming took 10 bases from V and 0 from J; bases not matched to a gene: 9. The CDR3 runs 15 residues. CDR1 MNHEY and CDR2 SMNVEV come from the germline V gene (reference sequence). The DNA of the CDR3 is TGTGCCACCTCCGAGGGACAGGGGAGCTCCTACGAGCAGTACTTC. Translating gives CATSEGQGSSYEQYF.

In its sample, this clone was seen once. This chain connects TRBV14 to TRBJ2-1, with TRBD2 as a possible D gene (6 bases). This CDR3 spans 16 amino acids. Germline V gene sequence: CDR1 SGHDN, CDR2 FVKESK. Trimming took off 0 bases at V and 0 bases at J, with 9 bases between the two ends. The CDR3 loop reads CASSQDAGSSYNEQFF. In DNA, the CDR3 is TGTGCCAGCAGCCAAGACGCGGGGAGCTCCTACAATGAGCAGTTCTTC.

This clone was observed once. The chain links TRBV29-1 to TRBJ2-4; D might be TRBD1 (6 bases). This CDR3 region has 12 residues. V lost 4 bases, J lost 6 bases, and 10 bases lay in between. Germline V gene data show CDR1 as SQVTM and CDR2 as ANQGSEA. The CDR3 nucleotides read TGCAGCGTTGCGGACAGCGTAAACATTCAGTACTTC. Translating gives CSVADSVNIQYF. Filled out from reference TRBV29-1 and TRBJ2-4, the complete variable domain reads SAVISQKPSRDICQRGTSLTIQCQVDSQVTMMFWYRQQPGQSLTLIATANQGSEATYESGFVIDKFPISRPNLTFSTLTVSNMSPEDSSIYLCSVADSVNIQYFGAGTRLSVL.

V and J are TRBV19 and TRBJ1-2; TRBD1 agrees at 8 bases. With 5 bases clipped from V and 4 bases from J, the junction kept 3 bases outside the gene matches. The CDR3 loop spans 13 amino acids. Germline V gives CDR1 LNHDA, CDR2 SQIVND (reference sequence). CDR3 sequence reads: CASSPGQAYGYTF. In nucleotides, the CDR3 is TGTGCCAGTAGTCCGGGACAGGCCTATGGCTACACCTTC.

The chain couples TRBV28 to TRBJ2-7; 10 bases agree with TRBD2. The V gene end was trimmed by 7 bases and the J gene end by 1 base; junction bases not matched to a gene: 4. The germline gives CDR1 MDHEN, CDR2 SYDVKM. CDR3 length equals 14 residues. CDR3 sequence reads: CASKRTSGSYEQYF. The CDR3 DNA sequence: TGTGCCAGCAAAAGGACTAGCGGTTCCTACGAGCAGTACTTC.

V and J are TRBV15 and TRBJ2-5, with 7 bases identical to TRBD2. The J call could be wrong; TRBJ2-7 is a better fit for the DNA end. Germline values: CDR1 LNHNV, CDR2 YYDKDF (reference sequence). The CDR3 is 17 residues long. CDR3 DNA sequence: TGTGCCACCAGCAGAGATGGTCGGGGAGGGGACTCCTACGAGCAGTACTTC. Amino acids: CATSRDGRGGDSYEQYF.

This clone came up once. The J gene is TRBJ2-5, the V gene TRBV4-2, with D maybe TRBD2 (5 bases). Germline V gene sequence: CDR1 LGHNA, CDR2 YNFKEQ. V was pared by 0 bases and J by 2 bases, with 7 bases between. This CDR3 has 14 amino acids. As DNA, the CDR3 is TGTGCCAGCAGCCAAGACGAGGGTCAAGAGACCCAGTACTTC. Translated: CASSQDEGQETQYF.

This sequence joins TRBV18 and TRBJ2-7, with 7 nucleotides matching TRBD1. The CDR3 is 14 amino acids. V lost 3 bases, J lost 1 base, and 3 bases stayed unmatched. The germline V gene has CDR1 KGHSH and CDR2 LQKENI. The CDR3 spells CASSPETGSYEQYF. CDR3 bases: TGTGCCAGCTCACCCGAGACAGGGTCCTACGAGCAGTACTTC.

This sequence joins TRBV28 and TRBJ2-3; perhaps TRBD2 as D (6 bases). V lost 1 base to trimming and J lost 0 bases, with 11 bases between them. Germline CDR1 is MDHEN and CDR2 is SYDVKM. The CDR3 spans 16 residues. DNA of the CDR3: TGTGCCAGCAGTTTATCCGGGGGACTTAGCACAGATACGCAGTATTTT. It is translated as CASSLSGGLSTDTQYF.

The V gene is TRBV7-9, the J gene TRBJ1-2, with TRBD1 matching 11 bases. J was trimmed by 4 bases and V by 5 bases; bases with no gene match: 3. The CDR3 has 14 amino acids. Germline lookup yields CDR1 SEHNR and CDR2 FQNEAQ (reference sequence). The CDR3 loop reads CASSRGQGGYGYTF. The CDR3 DNA reads TGTGCCAGCAGCCGGGGACAGGGGGGCTATGGCTACACCTTC.

The J gene is TRBJ2-4, the V gene TRBV5-1, with 10 positions matching TRBD1. CDR3 length: 13 residues. With 8 bases clipped from V and 5 bases from J, the junction kept 4 bases outside the gene matches. CDR1 and CDR2 (germline): SGHRS, YFSETQ. CDR3 in DNA: TGCGCCAGTGGACAGGGGGATCAAAACATTCAGTACTTC. This sequence encodes CASGQGDQNIQYF.

This clone was found a few times. This rearrangement joins TRBV9 to TRBJ2-3; a weak D match, TRBD2 (5 bases). The CDR3 is made up of 11 amino acids. V was cut by 5 bases and J by 6 bases, with 7 bases left in between. The germline V gene encodes CDR1 SGDLS and CDR2 YYNGEE. As DNA, the CDR3 is TGTGCCAGCAGGGAGGAGGATACGCAGTATTTT. It translates to CASREEDTQYF. Variable domain in full (rest from reference TRBV9 and TRBJ2-3): DSGVTQTPKHLITATGQRVTLRCSPRSGDLSVYWYQQSLDQGLQFLIQYYNGEERAKGNILERFSAQQFPDLHSELNLSSLELGDSALYFCASREEDTQYFGPGTRLTVL.

V and J are TRBV11-2 and TRBJ2-2; D is unresolved. Germline-derived CDR1 and CDR2 are SGHAT and FQNNGV. Trimming removed 0 bases from V and 6 bases from J, with 8 bases in between. This CDR3 spans 14 amino acids. CDR3 nucleotide sequence: TGTGCCAGCAGCTTAGAGCGAGAGGCCGGGGAGCTGTTTTTT. This gives the protein CASSLEREAGELFF.

In this sample, this clone turned up a few times. The genes are TRBV2 and TRBJ2-5; maybe TRBD1 (6 bases). The J call is uncertain, as TRBJ2-7 better fits the DNA end. The V gene's germline CDR1 is SNHLY and CDR2 FYNNEI. This CDR3 is built from 14 residues. Here the CDR3 reads CASSPLQGRDEQYF. Written as DNA, the CDR3 is TGTGCCAGCAGCCCACTACAGGGTAGGGACGAGCAGTACTTC.

This sequence joins TRBV19 and TRBJ2-3, with D perhaps matching TRBD2 (6 bases). V dropped 6 bases and J dropped 3 bases, with 7 bases sitting between them. Germline V gene lookup returns CDR1 LNHDA and CDR2 SQIVND (reference sequence). CDR3 size: 12 residues. The DNA for the CDR3 is TGTGCCAGTAGGGGGAGGACAGATACGCAGTATTTT. This sequence encodes CASRGRTDTQYF.

This clone occurred once. The chain couples TRBV11-3 to TRBJ2-1, with D unresolved. The V gene lost 0 bases and the J gene lost 4 bases, with 7 bases spanning the gap. The CDR3 is 14 residues long. The germline V gene encodes CDR1 SGHNT and CDR2 YENEEA. Written as DNA, the CDR3 is TGTGCCAGCAGCTTAGATCTCCGTTACAATGAGCAGTTCTTC. Translation gives CASSLDLRYNEQFF.

CDR3 region: CASSWDSRKGGEKLFF. The CDR3 nucleotides are TGCGCCAGCAGTTGGGACTCCCGGAAAGGAGGGGAAAAACTGTTTTTT. The chain couples TRBV5-1 to TRBJ1-4; maybe TRBD1 (5 bases). The V and J ends lost 5 bases and 8 bases respectively, with 22 bases between them. Germline CDR1 and CDR2: SGHRS and YFSETQ. This CDR3 is 16 amino acids long.

This chain links TRBV15 with TRBJ2-7, with 8 bases matching TRBD2. The CDR3 runs 17 residues. The ends lost 5 bases at V and 7 bases at J; junction bases unmatched: 19. Germline values: CDR1 LNHNV, CDR2 YYDKDF (reference sequence). The CDR3 DNA reads TGTGCCACCAGCCCGGGTGGTACTAGCGGACTCTTAGAAGAGCAGTACTTC. It translates to CATSPGGTSGLLEEQYF. Combining the CDR3 with reference TRBV15 and TRBJ2-7 gives the whole variable domain DAMVIQNPRYQVTQFGKPVTLSCSQTLNHNVMYWYQQKSSQAPKLLFHYYDKDFNNEADTPDNFQSRRPNTSFCFLDIRSPGLGDTAMYLCATSPGGTSGLLEEQYFGPGTRLTVT.

The chain has TRBV28 and TRBJ1-2; maybe TRBD1 (5 bases). Deletions cut 10 bases from V and 3 bases from J, with 27 bases between. This CDR3 is 17 amino acids long. The V gene's germline CDR1 is MDHEN and CDR2 SYDVKM. The CDR3 region has the DNA TGTGCCACCAATGACGACAGCGCCGGGGGATCCTACTATGGCTACACCTTC. Amino acid sequence: CATNDDSAGGSYYGYTF.